This T cell receptor beta chain was observed in a study of cytomegalovirus exposure and HLA in healthy donors (dated by TCRdb to 2016 to 2017). About the full investigation: According to an earlier analysis of around 600 of the donors, some 180 million T cells yielded 100 million or so unique TCR beta sequences and approximately 300 Gb of sequence data. A later analysis re-examined previously published TCR beta repertoires from just over 650 donors and added high-resolution HLA genotyping to investigate patterns of TCR occurrence. Using immunosequencing, the study profiled T cell repertoires from roughly 650 subjects and related those repertoires to cytomegalovirus serostatus. Donor age, sex, ethnicity and CMV serostatus were compiled together with the repertoire data. Across about 380 genotyped donors of the cohort, an average of roughly 230,000 unique TCR beta nucleotide sequences per donor were sequenced, and about a sixth of those sequences were non-productive. Class I and class II HLA loci were covered by the typing at four-digit resolution. An early release covering 550 to 700 HLA-typed donors comprised about 300 gigabases of sequencing data and tens of millions of unique TCR sequences. In addition to the first cohort of roughly 670 subjects, a separate validation cohort of 120 different subjects was used. High-throughput TCR immunosequencing, statistical association of individual TCRs with disease status, and machine learning were combined to predict cytomegalovirus infection status. The study aimed to test whether signatures of past pathogen exposure could be identified by cataloging public T cell receptors. The number of donors typed differed by locus, with 629-630 for A, B, C, DRB1 and DQB1, around 500 for DQA1, 600 to 610 for DPA1, and some 450 for DPB1. Of the approximately 400 genotyped donors, 81% were placed in the genetic ancestry cluster associated with self-reported Caucasian donors. Several DR-DQ haplotypes were handled as single units for association and clustering because linkage in the cohort was strong. In a later genetic analysis, genome-wide SNP genotypes for about three fifths of the 666 donors were used, and that subset was treated as a discovery cohort. An earlier analysis of approximately 580 of the donors used high-throughput TCR beta sequencing to judge whether each TCR beta V gene segment behaved as functional or pseudogenic. Rather than using new phenotypic data, the later analysis identified candidate immune exposures from TCR beta sequences and from how often those sequences occurred across donors. All discovery cohort repertoires had been generated using a single sequencing platform.

General findings and caveats noted by the study authors: In a later analysis, several top co-occurrence clusters were reported to appear linked to parvovirus B19, influenza, CMV and Epstein-Barr virus. In a later analysis, most CMV-associated TCR beta chains were found to appear HLA-restricted, with HLA associations seemingly driven largely by CMV exposure. A later genetic analysis associated a missense DCLRE1C variant with V-gene and J-gene trimming of TCR beta chains, and an independent cohort replicated the association. Specific HLA alleles were associated with 15,000 to 20,000 TCR beta sequences at a false discovery rate of 0.05 in a later analysis. For the cohort, immune exposure information was limited to CMV serostatus. In a later analysis, HLA-associated TCR beta chains showed more clonal expansion and lower generation probabilities than non-associated chains that were equally common. A further reported finding was that TCR beta sequences accurately predicted the HLA-A and HLA-B alleles for most subjects in the first cohort. Sequencing depth was assumed to be roughly uniform across donors in the presence/absence analyses, though that assumption may not hold. According to the authors, the approach could potentially be generalized to other disease states and immunological phenotypes. A total of fewer than 200 TCR beta chains were listed by the study as associated with cytomegalovirus. Because counts were too low, fewer than 20 rarely observed V segments, including chromosome 9 orphons, were excluded from the earlier analysis of a few hundred of the donors. According to a later analysis, TCR association rates differed among HLA loci, with DRB1 alleles showing the most associated TCRs and HLA-C alleles showing the fewest. The classifier was reported to diagnose cytomegalovirus status with high specificity and sensitivity in both the original cohort and the validation cohort. Most TCR sequences were seen in very few donors, while some public TCRs were found in many individuals. When HLA alleles, especially DR and DQ, strongly co-occurred, attributing TCR associations to individual alleles was difficult. A later genetic analysis reported fewer N-insertions in productive TCRs among donors in an Asian-associated ancestry cluster than the approximately 700-donor mean. Only TCR beta chains were sequenced in this cohort, and the absence of alpha or paired-chain data limited detectable features. Because the 87-base-pair reads could not distinguish some IMGT-functional V segments, including TRBV6-2 and TRBV6-3, those segments were excluded. Because some donors lacked HLA typing at each locus, the association tests relied only on the typed subset. In an earlier analysis of about 600 of the donors, most TCR beta V segments appeared in productive rearrangements about 87% or about 30% of the time, broadly matching IMGT annotations. Correlated functional status among segregating V segments might be attributable to linkage disequilibrium, but an unknown experimental factor could not be ruled out. Three of the identified cytomegalovirus-associated TCR beta chains were confirmed in vitro to be specific for cytomegalovirus antigens. A group of highly shared sequence variants was considered likely to be a technical artifact of the sequencing pipeline.

In total, about 650 healthy bone marrow donors made up the cohort. At the time of sampling, every cohort member was nominally healthy, though immune exposures that went unrecorded were likely present. The donor was CMV seronegative and belonged to the group of 350 or so seronegative cohort members. A peripheral blood sample was provided by each donor, and peripheral blood mononuclear cells were used for TCR beta sequencing. The Qiagen DNeasy Blood Extraction Kit was used to extract genomic DNA from the blood cell samples. Measured from the cysteine to the phenylalanine, the CDR3 is 14 residues long. The read is trimmed to its CDR3 DNA, 42 bases read in frame from base 1. According to the germline V gene, CDR1 reads SGHDN and CDR2 reads FVKESK. V is pared back by 1 base and J by 3 bases, with 9 bases lying between the germline termini. A note on this clone: Its antigen has not been determined. Per-base qualities were not stored, and no clone one base away is much larger.

Library method: the immunoSEQ multiplex PCR assay. For the multiplex PCR, a mixture combining 60 forward primers for TCR Vbeta segments and 13 reverse primers for TCR Jbeta segments was used. The CDR3 region of rearranged TCR beta genes was amplified from genomic DNA with a multiplex PCR assay. The Illumina HiSeq System was used to sequence the amplified TCR beta libraries as 87-base-pair reads. Under the source paper's analysis protocol: Across the 700 or so repertoires, a later analysis counted 78 million or so unique TCR beta chains, about 10 million of which were shared by at least two donors. To remove PCR and sequencing errors, raw reads were error-corrected and collapsed into unique sequences using a nearest-neighbor algorithm that merged closely related sequences. CDR3 sequences were aligned to IMGT reference sequences to assign V, D and J gene segments. For a sequence to be retained, a match of at least six nucleotides was required to both a V gene segment and a J gene segment. A rearrangement counted as productive if the CDR3 had no stop codons and remained in frame with V and J, and every other rearrangement counted as non-productive. CDR3 was defined by IMGT convention, running from the second conserved V-encoded cysteine to the conserved J-encoded phenylalanine. Sequences without an unambiguous match to a single V gene segment were excluded from the earlier analysis of almost 600 of the donors. In an earlier analysis of a few hundred of the donors, a V segment was called functional when productive rearrangements were above 56.7%, and segregating when the standard deviation between donors exceeded 5%. A statistical classification framework was developed to diagnose cytomegalovirus status using the catalog of TCR beta chain sequences. V and J gene assignment, in a later analysis, came from comparing TCR nucleotide sequences with IMGT/GENE-DB human TR gene sequences. A later analysis assigned CDR3 sequences and most-parsimonious VDJ recombination scenarios with the TCRdist pipeline. A later analysis defined each TCR beta chain by its CDR3 amino acid sequence plus V-gene family, and excluded reads lacking a unique V-gene family. To address suspected cross-contamination and a sequencing artifact, a later analysis removed a few hundred highly shared, low-generation-probability nucleotide sequences. In a later analysis, a clonal expansion index for each public chain was calculated from normalized within-repertoire ranks of inferred template counts. In a later analysis, generation probabilities were computed using a VDJ recombination model fitted to out-of-frame rearrangements, and the results were checked against IGoR. In a later analysis, TCR-TCR, TCR-HLA and TCR-CMV co-occurrence was scored with hypergeometric tests, and a repertoire-size bias correction was applied to TCR pairs. A later analysis estimated false discovery rates by permuting HLA or CMV assignments 20 times. In a later analysis, co-occurring TCRs were grouped with DBSCAN, and TCRdist sequence similarity was added when clustering was performed within HLA-allele-positive subsets. Repertoires with fewer than 30,000 or more than 120,000 public chains, plus five repertoires with anomalous nucleotide sharing, were excluded from co-occurrence clustering. TCRdb took this table from immuneACCESS and kept in-frame rearrangements with V and J called. Such tables lack part of the clones; where checked against another copy, unresolved V genes explain under half of the gap, and the rest is unexplained. V, J and clone size are those of that table, while D and trimming were read from the DNA. This sample is represented by around 150,000 clones; about 75% of them were singletons. In total, the top ten clones hold around 1.5% of the sample.

Recombination linked TRBV14 to TRBJ1-1; TRBD1 is perhaps the D gene, given 5 matching bases. This clonotype originated in a woman aged 40 to 50 in good health and CMV-seronegative. Sequenced material: PBMCs. The nucleotide sequence is TGTGCCAGCAGCCAAGCAATCAGGGACACTGAAGCTTTCTTT. The translation is CASSQAIRDTEAFF.